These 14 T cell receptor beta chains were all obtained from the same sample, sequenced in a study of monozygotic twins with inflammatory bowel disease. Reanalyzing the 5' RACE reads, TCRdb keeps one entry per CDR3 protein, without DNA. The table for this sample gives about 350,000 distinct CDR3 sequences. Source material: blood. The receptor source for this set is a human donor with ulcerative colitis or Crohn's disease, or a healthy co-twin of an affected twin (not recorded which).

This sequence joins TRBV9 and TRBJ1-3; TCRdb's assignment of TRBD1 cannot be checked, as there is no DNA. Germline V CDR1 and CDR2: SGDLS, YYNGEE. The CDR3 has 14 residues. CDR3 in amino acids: CDSSVAGDGNTIYF.

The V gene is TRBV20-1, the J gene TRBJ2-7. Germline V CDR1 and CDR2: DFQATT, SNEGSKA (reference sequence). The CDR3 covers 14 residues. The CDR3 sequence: CSASSQQFSYEQYF.

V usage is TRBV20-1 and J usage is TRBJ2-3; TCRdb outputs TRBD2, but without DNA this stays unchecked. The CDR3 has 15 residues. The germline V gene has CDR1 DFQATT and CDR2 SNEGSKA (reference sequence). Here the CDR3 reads CSAATASGSTDTQYF.

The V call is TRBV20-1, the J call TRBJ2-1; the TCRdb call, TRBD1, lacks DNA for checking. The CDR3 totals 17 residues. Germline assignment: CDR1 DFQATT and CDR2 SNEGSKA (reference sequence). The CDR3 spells CSAITGGGTGSYNEQFF.

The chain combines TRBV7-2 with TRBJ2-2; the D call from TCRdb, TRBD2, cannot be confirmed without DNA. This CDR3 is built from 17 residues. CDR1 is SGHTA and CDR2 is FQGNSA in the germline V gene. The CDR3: CASSPRTSGANTGELFF.

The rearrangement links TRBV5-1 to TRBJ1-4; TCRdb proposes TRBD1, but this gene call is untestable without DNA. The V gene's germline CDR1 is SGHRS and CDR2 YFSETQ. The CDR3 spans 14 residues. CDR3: CASRTGTGGEKLFF.

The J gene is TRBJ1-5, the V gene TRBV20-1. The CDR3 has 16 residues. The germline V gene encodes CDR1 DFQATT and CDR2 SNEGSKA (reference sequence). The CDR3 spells CSARVLDGKSNQPQHF.

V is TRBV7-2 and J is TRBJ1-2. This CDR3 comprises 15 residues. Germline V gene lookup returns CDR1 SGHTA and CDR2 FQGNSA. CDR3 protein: CASSSWVVLGHGYTF.

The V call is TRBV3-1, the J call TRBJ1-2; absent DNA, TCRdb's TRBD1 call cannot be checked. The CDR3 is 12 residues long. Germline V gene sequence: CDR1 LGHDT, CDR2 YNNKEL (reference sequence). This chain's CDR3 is CASSRTDYGYTF. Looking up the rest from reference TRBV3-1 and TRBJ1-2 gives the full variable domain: DTAVSQTPKYLVTQMGNDKSIKCEQNLGHDTMYWYKQDSKKFLKIMFSYNNKELIINETVPNRFSPKSPDKAHLNLHINSLELGDSAVYFCASSRTDYGYTFGSGTRLTVV.

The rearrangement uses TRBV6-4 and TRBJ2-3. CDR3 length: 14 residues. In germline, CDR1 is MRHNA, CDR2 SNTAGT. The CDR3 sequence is CASSDAGSPDTQYF.

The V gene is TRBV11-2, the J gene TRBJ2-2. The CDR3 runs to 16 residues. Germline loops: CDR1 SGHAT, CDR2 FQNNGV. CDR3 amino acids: CASSLVRRRNTGELFF.

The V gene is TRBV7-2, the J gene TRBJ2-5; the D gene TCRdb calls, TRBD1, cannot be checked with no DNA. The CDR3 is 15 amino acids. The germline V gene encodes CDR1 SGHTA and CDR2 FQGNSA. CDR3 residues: CASSLAPGGQETQYF.

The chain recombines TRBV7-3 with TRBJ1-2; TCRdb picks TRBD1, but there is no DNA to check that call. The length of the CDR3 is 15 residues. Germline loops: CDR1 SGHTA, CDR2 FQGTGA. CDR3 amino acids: CASSLQGPTGYGYTF.

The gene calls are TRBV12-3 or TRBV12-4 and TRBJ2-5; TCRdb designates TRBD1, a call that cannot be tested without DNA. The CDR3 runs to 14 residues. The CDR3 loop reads CASSVTGGGETQYF.